The next 25 T cell receptor beta chains were all read from a single sample in a study of T-cell memory formation after mild COVID-19. MiXCR, applied by TCRdb to the 5' RACE reads, yields one record per CDR3 protein. The data contain approximately 100,000 distinct CDR3 sequences, over 15% of them singletons. The specimen sequenced was PBMCs or a T cell subset sorted from them (not recorded which). The source of these receptors is an adult woman who had mild COVID-19 (a few samples of this study predate the infection). Cell type and time point are not known.

This clonotype was seen a few times. This sequence joins TRBV20-1 and TRBJ2-7; the D gene is possibly TRBD2 (6 bases). V dropped 1 base and J dropped 2 bases, with 9 bases sitting between them. Germline CDR1 and CDR2: DFQATT and SNEGSKA (reference sequence). The CDR3 spans 13 residues. The CDR3 nucleotides read TGCAGTGCTAGAGGCGGGAACCCCTACGAGCAGTACTTC. This translates into CSARGGNPYEQYF.

There are a few counts of this clonotype. The CDR3 loop is CAILDGGQLYGYTF. In DNA form, the CDR3 reads TGTGCCATCCTCGACGGGGGACAGCTCTATGGCTACACCTTC. The V call is TRBV10-3, the J call TRBJ1-2; 7 positions agree with TRBD1. V was pared by 8 bases and J by 4 bases, with 10 bases of the junction left unmatched. This CDR3 has 14 residues. The germline gives CDR1 ENHRY, CDR2 SYGVKD.

This clonotype appeared a few times. The genes are TRBV11-2 and TRBJ2-4, with a weak D call TRBD1 (5 bases). The CDR3 spans 14 residues. The ends were cut back, 1 base at V and 10 bases at J, with 14 bases in the middle. The germline gives CDR1 SGHAT, CDR2 FQNNGV. In nucleotides, the CDR3 is TGTGCCAGCAGCTTAGCCTGGGGCCATCCAATTCAGTACTTC. It specifies CASSLAWGHPIQYF.

This clonotype was counted between two and nine times. The chain is built from TRBV4-1 and TRBJ2-7, with TRBD2 matching 12 bases. Germline CDR1 is MGHRA and CDR2 is YSYEKL. J lost 3 bases, V lost 3 bases, and 6 bases had no gene match. This CDR3 is built from 16 residues. In DNA, the CDR3 is TGCGCCAGCAGCCACACATCGACTAGCGGGGGCTACGAGCAGTACTTC. Its protein is CASSHTSTSGGYEQYF.

This clonotype occurred a few times. The V gene is TRBV20-1, the J gene TRBJ2-7; the D is unclear. The V and J ends lost 6 bases and 0 bases respectively, with 18 bases between them. The germline V gene encodes CDR1 DFQATT and CDR2 SNEGSKA (reference sequence). The CDR3 is made up of 15 amino acids. The CDR3 here is CSALTGYPSSYEQYF. In nucleotides, the CDR3 is TGCAGTGCCCTTACCGGGTATCCGAGCTCCTACGAGCAGTACTTC.

This clonotype has at least ten counts. The J gene is TRBJ2-7, the V gene TRBV4-2; unclear D gene. Germline assignment: CDR1 LGHNA and CDR2 YNFKEQ. The CDR3 totals 13 residues. Deletions cut 1 base from V and 5 bases from J, with 9 bases between. The CDR3 reads CASSQGTVDEQYF. The CDR3 coding sequence is TGTGCCAGCAGCCAAGGCACAGTGGACGAGCAGTACTTC.

This clonotype was seen a few times. The chain has TRBV11-1 and TRBJ2-1, with TRBD2 matching 14 bases. From germline, CDR1 is SGHAT and CDR2 FQDESV (reference sequence). The junction had 2 bases not matched to a gene; V was cut back by 0 bases and J by 4 bases. This CDR3 is built from 17 residues. The CDR3: CASSLAGTSGRYNEQFF. In DNA, the CDR3 is TGTGCCAGCAGCTTAGCTGGGACTAGCGGGAGATACAATGAGCAGTTCTTC.

This clonotype was found a few times. V usage is TRBV4-3 and J usage is TRBJ2-1; D perhaps matches TRBD2 (5 bases). Looked up from germline, CDR1 is LGHNA and CDR2 is YSLEER. Trimming stripped 5 bases from V and 9 bases from J, with 11 bases between. The CDR3 extends over 12 amino acids. The CDR3 loop reads CASSAREGEQFF. CDR3 nucleotide sequence: TGCGCCAGCAGCGCCCGGGAAGGTGAGCAGTTCTTC.

This chain uses TRBV15 with TRBJ1-1, with TRBD1 matching 7 bases. V shed 3 bases, J shed 0 bases, and the junction held 10 bases outside the gene matches. Looked up from germline, CDR1 is LNHNV and CDR2 is YYDKDF (reference sequence). The CDR3 is 17 amino acids. The CDR3: CATSSPRGGTVNTEAFF. CDR3 DNA: TGTGCCACCAGCAGTCCTAGGGGGGGGACAGTGAACACTGAAGCTTTCTTT.

V is TRBV4-3 and J is TRBJ2-1; a possible D gene is TRBD2 (5 bases). Trimming took off 4 bases at V and 6 bases at J, with 16 bases between the two ends. Germline V gene lookup returns CDR1 LGHNA and CDR2 YSLEER. CDR3 size: 15 residues. DNA for the CDR3: TGCGCCAGCAGCCCCGGGCCTAGCTGGATCAATGAGCAGTTCTTC. Translation gives CASSPGPSWINEQFF.

CDR3 nucleotides: TGTGCCAGCAGCCAGGAGGGACTAGCGGGAGCAGATACGCAGTATTTT. Amino acid sequence: CASSQEGLAGADTQYF. The rearrangement uses TRBV4-2 and TRBJ2-3; TRBD2 aligns across 14 bases. CDR3 length: 16 amino acids. Germline V CDR1 and CDR2: LGHNA, YNFKEQ. J lost 4 bases, V lost 3 bases, and 3 bases had no gene match.

The V call is TRBV5-6, the J call TRBJ2-7; D is possibly TRBD2 (6 bases). V was shortened by 5 bases and J by 3 bases, with 12 bases between the two germline ends. Germline values: CDR1 SGHDT, CDR2 YYEEEE. The CDR3 runs 13 residues. CDR3 coding DNA: TGTGCCAGCAGGGTTTACGGGGGCTACGAGCAGTACTTC. Its protein product is CASRVYGGYEQYF. The full variable domain, its missing parts supplied by reference TRBV5-6 and TRBJ2-7, is DAGVTQSPTHLIKTRGQQVTLRCSPKSGHDTVSWYQQALGQGPQFIFQYYEEEERQRGNFPDRFSGHQFPNYSSELNVNALLLGDSALYLCASRVYGGYEQYFGPGTRLTVT.

The J gene is TRBJ2-1, the V gene TRBV27, with D possibly being TRBD1 (5 bases). The germline CDR1 and CDR2 sequences are MNHEY and SMNVEV (reference sequence). The CDR3 is made up of 14 amino acids. The V gene lost 3 bases and the J gene lost 6 bases, with 12 bases spanning the gap. The CDR3 reads CASSFQGIRNEQFF. CDR3 coding DNA: TGTGCCAGCAGTTTTCAGGGAATCCGCAATGAGCAGTTCTTC.

V and J are TRBV4-1 and TRBJ1-1; the D gene is possibly TRBD1 (5 bases). The germline V and J ends were trimmed by 1 base and 4 bases, with 13 bases remaining between them. The CDR3 runs to 15 residues. From germline, CDR1 is MGHRA and CDR2 YSYEKL. CDR3 coding DNA: TGCGCCAGCAGCCAAGGATTTGGTGGGGGCACTGAAGCTTTCTTT. Protein sequence: CASSQGFGGGTEAFF.

The chain recombines TRBV15 with TRBJ1-3; no reliable D call. There are 15 residues in the CDR3. V shed 2 bases and J shed 0 bases, with 8 bases lying between them. Germline V gene lookup returns CDR1 LNHNV and CDR2 YYDKDF (reference sequence). As DNA, the CDR3 is TGTGCCACCAGCAGAAGACCGAGCTCTGGAAACACCATATATTTT. Its translation is CATSRRPSSGNTIYF.

The rearrangement links TRBV13 to TRBJ2-2, with D possibly being TRBD2 (5 bases). The CDR3 extends over 13 amino acids. V lost 5 bases to trimming and J lost 9 bases, with 13 bases between them. Per germline, CDR1 PRHDT and CDR2 FYEKMQ (reference sequence). CDR3 loop: CASSPGTERELFF. The CDR3 DNA reads TGTGCCAGCAGCCCGGGAACAGAGAGGGAGCTGTTTTTT.

This clonotype showed up just a few times. The genes are TRBV5-1 and TRBJ2-7; 9 bases align to TRBD1. V shed 0 bases and J 3 bases; nucleotides not matched to a gene: 1. The CDR3 totals 14 residues. The germline V gene encodes CDR1 SGHRS and CDR2 YFSETQ. The CDR3 loop is CASSLEDRGYEQYF. The CDR3 DNA is TGCGCCAGCAGCTTGGAGGACAGGGGCTACGAGCAGTACTTC.

V and J are TRBV10-3 and TRBJ1-5, with 7 bases identical to TRBD1. Trimming at V came to 2 bases and at J to 3 bases, leaving 4 bases not matched to a gene. Germline V gene data show CDR1 as ENHRY and CDR2 as SYGVKD. The CDR3 is 15 residues long. The CDR3 protein is CAISEPGQVNQPQHF. The CDR3 DNA is TGTGCCATCAGTGAGCCAGGACAGGTCAATCAGCCCCAGCATTTT.

The genes are TRBV19 and TRBJ2-3; maybe TRBD1 (5 bases). CDR3 size: 13 residues. V lost 4 bases and J 3 bases, leaving 8 bases between the germline ends. CDR1 LNHDA and CDR2 SQIVND come from the germline V gene (reference sequence). This CDR3 is CASSTGATDTQYF. The CDR3, as DNA: TGTGCCAGTAGTACTGGGGCAACAGATACGCAGTATTTT.

This clonotype was detected a few times. The rearrangement links TRBV29-1 to TRBJ2-3; 10 bases align to TRBD2. Germline CDR1 is SQVTM and CDR2 is ANQGSEA. This CDR3 has 18 amino acids. V shed 3 bases, J shed 1 base, and the junction held 13 bases outside the gene matches. The CDR3 region has the DNA TGCAGCGTTGATTCCACTAGCGGGAACCACCCTGGCACAGATACGCAGTATTTT. This gives the protein CSVDSTSGNHPGTDTQYF.

The chain employs TRBV12-3 or TRBV12-4 and TRBJ2-3; D call uncertain. Trimming removed 5 bases from V and 5 bases from J, with 8 bases in between. This CDR3 spans 12 amino acids. For the CDR3, the DNA is TGTGCCAGCAGTGTGGGTGGAGATACGCAGTATTTT. It yields the protein CASSVGGDTQYF.

This clonotype was detected only a few times. The V gene is TRBV9, the J gene TRBJ2-1; D possibly corresponds to TRBD1 (5 bases). The CDR3 runs 15 residues. Germline assignment: CDR1 SGDLS and CDR2 YYNGEE. V lost 1 base, J lost 4 bases, and 12 bases lay in between. The CDR3 DNA is TGTGCCAGCAGCGTATCTGGGGCTTTATACAATGAGCAGTTCTTC. Its translation: CASSVSGALYNEQFF.

V is TRBV21-1 and J is TRBJ2-1; no DNA check was done on the table's D call, TRBD2. TRBV21-1 counts as a pseudogene. CDR3 length: 16 residues. The chain's CDR3 is CASSKGLAGGYNEQFF. The DNA of the CDR3 is TGTGCCAGCAGCAAAGGACTAGCGGGGGGATACAATGAGCAGTTCTTC.

The CDR3 region is CASSQETAGSYEQYF. In DNA, the CDR3 is TGCGCCAGCAGCCAAGAGACGGCCGGATCCTACGAGCAGTACTTC. The rearrangement uses TRBV4-1 and TRBJ2-7; D is undetermined. V lost 0 bases to trimming and J lost 1 base, with 10 bases between them. The CDR3 has 15 amino acids. From germline, CDR1 is MGHRA and CDR2 YSYEKL.

This chain joins TRBV5-1 and TRBJ2-1; 7 bases are shared with TRBD2. Germline CDR1 and CDR2: SGHRS and YFSETQ. The ends lost 4 bases at V and 0 bases at J; junction bases unmatched: 10. This CDR3 contains 17 residues. The chain's CDR3 is CASSTGMRESSYNEQFF. The CDR3 DNA reads TGCGCCAGCAGCACTGGCATGCGGGAGAGCTCCTACAATGAGCAGTTCTTC. The entire variable domain, with the rest obtained from reference TRBV5-1 and TRBJ2-1, is as follows: KAGVTQTPRYLIKTRGQQVTLSCSPISGHRSVSWYQQTPGQGLQFLFEYFSETQRNKGNFPGRFSGRQFSNSRSEMNVSTLELGDSALYLCASSTGMRESSYNEQFFGPGTRLTVL.